The 21 T cell receptor beta chains given below trace back to one sample, sequenced in a study of PD-1 blockade in classical Hodgkin lymphoma. The assay was immunoSEQ multiplex PCR, and TCRdb's table has in-frame clones only and misses some. Among approximately 61,000 clones listed, 80% to 90% were seen once. Every patient experienced relapse after autologous stem cell transplantation, and brentuximab vedotin exposure varied. The sequenced sample was peripheral blood mononuclear cells (PBMCs), obtained at baseline. The receptors derive from a human donor with classical Hodgkin lymphoma.

The rearrangement uses TRBV19 and TRBJ1-2; D not certain. This CDR3 contains 11 residues. Deletions cut 5 bases from V and 7 bases from J, with 8 bases between. Germline V gene data show CDR1 as LNHDA and CDR2 as SQIVND (reference sequence). The CDR3 DNA follows: TGTGCCAGTAGTTCAGGAGGTGGCTACACCTTC. Protein product: CASSSGGGYTF.

The chain links TRBV28 to TRBJ1-4; possible D gene TRBD1, 6 bases. The CDR3 has 14 amino acids. Germline CDR1 is MDHEN and CDR2 is SYDVKM. The V end lost 8 bases, the J end lost 7 bases, and 17 bases lay between the germline ends. This chain's CDR3 is CASAPRQVREKLFF. CDR3 DNA sequence: TGTGCCAGCGCCCCCCGACAGGTTCGTGAAAAACTGTTTTTT.

J is TRBJ2-3 and V is TRBV5-1; 11 nucleotides agree with TRBD2. Germline V CDR1 and CDR2: SGHRS, YFSETQ. CDR3 length equals 15 residues. The ends lost 4 bases at V and 3 bases at J; junction bases unmatched: 4. The CDR3 protein is CASSVSGGETDTQYF. CDR3 DNA: TGCGCCAGCAGCGTTAGCGGGGGGGAAACAGATACGCAGTATTTT. Using reference TRBV5-1 and TRBJ2-3 for the parts outside the CDR3, the full variable domain is KAGVTQTPRYLIKTRGQQVTLSCSPISGHRSVSWYQQTPGQGLQFLFEYFSETQRNKGNFPGRFSGRQFSNSRSEMNVSTLELGDSALYLCASSVSGGETDTQYFGPGTRLTVL.

The gene calls are TRBV5-4 and TRBJ2-7; D is uncertain. Germline CDR1 reads SGHNT; CDR2 reads YYREEE (reference sequence). The CDR3 contains 14 residues. The ends were cut back, 1 base at V and 1 base at J, with 9 bases in the middle. As DNA, the CDR3 is TGTGCCAGCAGCTTGAAGGCTGGGTCCTACGAGCAGTACTTC. Its translation is CASSLKAGSYEQYF.

The V gene is TRBV6-6, the J gene TRBJ2-2; D not resolved. This CDR3 spans 15 amino acids. Per germline, CDR1 MNHNY and CDR2 SVGAGI (reference sequence). The germline V and J ends were trimmed by 0 bases and 1 base, with 6 bases remaining between them. The CDR3 region is CASSYSAENTGELFF. The CDR3 coding sequence is TGTGCCAGCAGTTACTCGGCAGAGAACACCGGGGAGCTGTTTTTT.

This clone was seen a single time. The chain employs TRBV4-1 and TRBJ2-1; 11 nucleotides match TRBD2. The CDR3 sequence is 18 residues long. Germline-derived CDR1 and CDR2 are MGHRA and YSYEKL. Trimming took 4 bases from V and 0 from J; bases not matched to a gene: 8. CDR3 DNA: TGCGCCAGCAGCCCTTTAACTAGCGGGGGTCTCTCCTACAATGAGCAGTTCTTC. Protein product: CASSPLTSGGLSYNEQFF.

The V gene is TRBV27, the J gene TRBJ2-1; unclear D gene. The CDR3 is made up of 11 amino acids. In germline, CDR1 is MNHEY, CDR2 SMNVEV (reference sequence). Deletions cut 7 bases from V and 10 bases from J, with 11 bases between. The chain's CDR3 is CASKDLREQFF. The CDR3 DNA reads as TGTGCCAGCAAGGACCTAAGGGAGCAGTTCTTC.

The chain is built from TRBV6-5 and TRBJ1-4, with 12 bases aligning to TRBD1. Trimming took 9 bases from V and 7 from J; bases not matched to a gene: 6. Germline assignment: CDR1 MNHEY and CDR2 SVGAGI. The CDR3 contains 14 residues. DNA of the CDR3: TGTGCCAGTTCCGGGACAGGGGGCGGTGAAAAACTGTTTTTT. Translating it yields CASSGTGGGEKLFF.

This rearrangement joins TRBV21-1 to TRBJ2-1; the D call of TRBD2 is as the table states it, not checked on the DNA. TRBV21-1 is recorded as a pseudogene. CDR3 size: 16 residues. DNA for the CDR3: TGTGCCAGCAGCGGGCGTGAGCGGGGGGCTTACAATGAGCAGTTCTTC. Protein: CASSGRERGAYNEQFF.

This clone was counted a few times. The chain employs TRBV29-1 and TRBJ2-5; TRBD2 might be the D (6 bases). The germline gives CDR1 SQVTM, CDR2 ANQGSEA. The CDR3 totals 15 residues. V shed 6 bases and J shed 1 base, with 18 bases lying between them. CDR3 sequence: CSVAGLDVRQETQYF. CDR3 DNA: TGCAGCGTCGCGGGGCTAGATGTTCGCCAAGAGACCCAGTACTTC.

This clone was counted only a few times. V usage is TRBV7-8 and J usage is TRBJ1-2; D is ambiguous. Germline CDR1 and CDR2: SGHVS and FQNEAQ. The V end was cut by 6 bases, the J end by 0 bases, with 17 bases between. The CDR3 sequence is 16 residues long. The CDR3 bases are TGTGCCAGCAGTTCAACGGGCGCCCGGACTAACTATGGCTACACCTTC. It translates to CASSSTGARTNYGYTF.

V and J are TRBV6-5 and TRBJ1-2, with D uncertain. CDR1 and CDR2 from the germline V gene are MNHEY and SVGAGI. V lost 8 bases and J 5 bases, leaving 15 bases between the germline ends. The CDR3 is made up of 13 amino acids. The chain's CDR3 is CASGVGVGYGYTF. CDR3 DNA sequence: TGTGCCAGCGGGGTCGGTGTTGGTTATGGCTACACCTTC.

The J gene is TRBJ1-5, the V gene TRBV4-1; D remains unclear. The germline V gene has CDR1 MGHRA and CDR2 YSYEKL. The CDR3 spans 13 residues. The V and J ends lost 1 base and 7 bases respectively, with 8 bases between them. In nucleotides, the CDR3 is TGCGCCAGCAGCCAAGTAAGGCAGCAGCCCCAGCATTTT. Amino acids: CASSQVRQQPQHF.

CDR3 protein: CSVELALAGGIYNEQFF. CDR3 bases: TGCAGCGTTGAACTGGCGCTAGCGGGAGGGATCTACAATGAGCAGTTCTTC. The rearrangement links TRBV29-1 to TRBJ2-1, with TRBD2 matching 12 bases. The CDR3 extends over 17 amino acids. V was pared by 2 bases and J by 3 bases, with 8 bases of the junction left unmatched. Germline loops: CDR1 SQVTM, CDR2 ANQGSEA.

The rearrangement links TRBV9 to TRBJ2-3; perhaps D is TRBD1 or TRBD2 (5 bases each). Trimming stripped 4 bases from V and 5 bases from J, with 17 bases between. CDR1 is SGDLS and CDR2 is YYNGEE in the germline V gene. The CDR3 runs to 15 residues. CDR3 nucleotides: TGTGCCAGCAGCCACGGTCGCTGGGGACGAGATACGCAGTATTTT. Its translation is CASSHGRWGRDTQYF.

The rearrangement uses TRBV10-3 and TRBJ1-4, with a tentative D call TRBD1 (6 bases). Germline CDR1 reads ENHRY; CDR2 reads SYGVKD. The ends were cut back, 3 bases at V and 1 base at J, with 12 bases in the middle. This CDR3 region has 16 residues. The DNA for the CDR3 is TGTGCCATCAGTGACTCAGAGGGGGTAACTAATGAAAAACTGTTTTTT. The encoded protein is CAISDSEGVTNEKLFF.

The V and J genes are TRBV6-4 and TRBJ2-1; 11 bases fit TRBD2. Germline V gene lookup returns CDR1 MRHNA and CDR2 SNTAGT. There are 16 residues in the CDR3. V dropped 5 bases and J dropped 4; count of bases not matched to a gene: 7. The CDR3 sequence: CASSSQLAGDYNEQFF. The CDR3 DNA reads TGTGCCAGCAGTTCTCAACTAGCGGGGGATTACAATGAGCAGTTCTTC.

This rearrangement joins TRBV25-1 to TRBJ1-2; D not certain. The V end lost 1 base, the J end lost 1 base, and 4 bases lay between the germline ends. CDR1 and CDR2 from the germline V gene are MGHDK and SYGVNS. The CDR3 spans 13 residues. The CDR3 loop reads CASSEWGNYGYTF. CDR3 nucleotide sequence: TGTGCCAGCAGTGAATGGGGTAACTATGGCTACACCTTC.

V usage is TRBV11-1 and J usage is TRBJ1-1, with no clear D. CDR1 and CDR2 from the germline V gene are SGHAT and FQDESV (reference sequence). The CDR3 length is 17 residues. V was shortened by 5 bases and J by 1 base, with 20 bases between the two germline ends. CDR3 amino acids: CASSPPSLSWENTEAFF. The CDR3, as DNA: TGTGCCAGCAGCCCGCCCTCATTAAGCTGGGAGAACACTGAAGCTTTCTTT.

The chain links TRBV28 to TRBJ1-2; possibly TRBD1 for D (6 bases). This CDR3 comprises 14 residues. V lost 2 bases and J lost 7, with 14 bases in between. Germline CDR1 reads MDHEN; CDR2 reads SYDVKM. As DNA, the CDR3 is TGTGCCAGCAGTTTACCCCAGGGGTGGTTTGGCTACACCTTC. It codes for CASSLPQGWFGYTF.

As to this clone: One end of the junction is discordant with germline, which a read error may explain. The chain has TRBV15 and TRBJ1-5; no reliable D call. This CDR3 is 14 amino acids long. Germline CDR1 LNHNV, CDR2 YYDKDF (reference sequence). The CDR3, as DNA: TGTGCCACCAGCAGAGATCGTAGCGATCAGCCCCAGCATTTT. Translating it yields CATSRDRSDQPQHF.